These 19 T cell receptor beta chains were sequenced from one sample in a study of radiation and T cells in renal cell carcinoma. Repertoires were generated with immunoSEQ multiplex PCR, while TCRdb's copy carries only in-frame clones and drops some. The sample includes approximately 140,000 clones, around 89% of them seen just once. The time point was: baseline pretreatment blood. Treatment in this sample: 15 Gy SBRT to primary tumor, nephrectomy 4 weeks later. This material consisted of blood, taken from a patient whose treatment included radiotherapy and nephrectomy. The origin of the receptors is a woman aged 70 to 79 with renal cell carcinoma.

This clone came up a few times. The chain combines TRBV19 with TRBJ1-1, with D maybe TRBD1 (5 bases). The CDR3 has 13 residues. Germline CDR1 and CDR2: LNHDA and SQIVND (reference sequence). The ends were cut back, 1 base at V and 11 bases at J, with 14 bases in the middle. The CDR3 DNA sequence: TGTGCCAGTAGTATAGGGGGCCTCCGGCGGGCTTTCTTT. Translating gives CASSIGGLRRAFF.

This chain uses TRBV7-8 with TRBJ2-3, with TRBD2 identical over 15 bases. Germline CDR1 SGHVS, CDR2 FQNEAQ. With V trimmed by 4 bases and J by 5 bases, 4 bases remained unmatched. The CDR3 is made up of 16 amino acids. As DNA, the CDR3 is TGTGCCAGCAGCTCCCGGACTAGCGGGGGGGTAGATACGCAGTATTTT. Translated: CASSSRTSGGVDTQYF.

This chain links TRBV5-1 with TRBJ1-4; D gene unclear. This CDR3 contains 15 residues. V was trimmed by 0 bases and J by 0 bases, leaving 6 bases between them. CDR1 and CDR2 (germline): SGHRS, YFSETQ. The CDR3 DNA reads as TGCGCCAGCAGCTTGGGAGGTTCAACTAATGAAAAACTGTTTTTT. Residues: CASSLGGSTNEKLFF.

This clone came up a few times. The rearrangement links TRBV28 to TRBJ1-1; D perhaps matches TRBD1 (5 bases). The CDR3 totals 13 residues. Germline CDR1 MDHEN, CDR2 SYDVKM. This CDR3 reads CASRLQGNTEAFF. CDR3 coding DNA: TGTGCTAGCCGTTTGCAGGGGAACACTGAAGCTTTCTTT.

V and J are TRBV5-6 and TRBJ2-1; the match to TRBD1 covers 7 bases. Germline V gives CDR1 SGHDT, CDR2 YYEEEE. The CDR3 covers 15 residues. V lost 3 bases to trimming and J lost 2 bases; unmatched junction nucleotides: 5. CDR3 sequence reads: CASSSDREPYNEQFF. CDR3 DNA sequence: TGTGCCAGCAGCTCCGACAGGGAACCCTACAATGAGCAGTTCTTC.

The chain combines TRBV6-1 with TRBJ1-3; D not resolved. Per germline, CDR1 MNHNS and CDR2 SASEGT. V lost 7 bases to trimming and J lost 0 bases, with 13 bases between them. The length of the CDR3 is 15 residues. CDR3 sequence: CASTPTQSSGNTIYF. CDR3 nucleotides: TGTGCCAGCACTCCGACCCAGAGCTCTGGAAACACCATATATTTT.

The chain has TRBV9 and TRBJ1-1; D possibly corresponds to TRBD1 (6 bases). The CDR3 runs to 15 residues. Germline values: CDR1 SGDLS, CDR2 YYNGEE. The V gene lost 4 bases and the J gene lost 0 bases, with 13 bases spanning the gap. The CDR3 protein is CASSKSGQLNTEAFF. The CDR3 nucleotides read TGTGCCAGCAGCAAATCGGGACAACTGAACACTGAAGCTTTCTTT.

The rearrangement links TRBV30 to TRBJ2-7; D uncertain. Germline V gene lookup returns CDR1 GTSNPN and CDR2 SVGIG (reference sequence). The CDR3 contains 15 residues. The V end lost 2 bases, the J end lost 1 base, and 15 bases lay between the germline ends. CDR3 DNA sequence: TGTGCCTGGAGTATTTTTCCCATGGTGTCCTACGAGCAGTACTTC. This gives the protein CAWSIFPMVSYEQYF.

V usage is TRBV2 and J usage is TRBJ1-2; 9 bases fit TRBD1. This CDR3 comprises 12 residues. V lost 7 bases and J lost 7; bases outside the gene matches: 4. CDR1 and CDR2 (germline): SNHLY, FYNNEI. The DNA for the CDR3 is TGTGCCAGCATGGGGACAGGGTCTGGCTACACCTTC. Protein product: CASMGTGSGYTF.

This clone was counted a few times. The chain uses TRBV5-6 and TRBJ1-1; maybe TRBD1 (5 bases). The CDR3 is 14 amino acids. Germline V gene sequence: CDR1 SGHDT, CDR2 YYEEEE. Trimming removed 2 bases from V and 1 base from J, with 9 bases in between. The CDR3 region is CASSFRAPNTEAFF. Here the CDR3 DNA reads TGTGCCAGCAGCTTCAGGGCCCCGAACACTGAAGCTTTCTTT.

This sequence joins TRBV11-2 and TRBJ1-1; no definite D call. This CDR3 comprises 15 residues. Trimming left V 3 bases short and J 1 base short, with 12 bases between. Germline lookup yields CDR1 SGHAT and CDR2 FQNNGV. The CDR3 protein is CASSFSPKGNTEAFF. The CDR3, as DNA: TGTGCCAGCAGCTTTTCCCCCAAGGGGAACACTGAAGCTTTCTTT.

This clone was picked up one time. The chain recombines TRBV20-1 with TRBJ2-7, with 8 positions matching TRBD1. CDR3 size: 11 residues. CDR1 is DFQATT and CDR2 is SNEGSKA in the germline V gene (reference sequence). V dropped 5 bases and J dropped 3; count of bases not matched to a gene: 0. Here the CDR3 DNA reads TGCAGTGCTGACAGGGGCTACGAGCAGTACTTC. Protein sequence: CSADRGYEQYF.

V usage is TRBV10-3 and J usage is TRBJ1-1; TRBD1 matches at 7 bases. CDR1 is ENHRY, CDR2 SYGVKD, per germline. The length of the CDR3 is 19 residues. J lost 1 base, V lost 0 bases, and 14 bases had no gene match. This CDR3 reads CAISESRSGGIGRNTEAFF. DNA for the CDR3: TGTGCCATCAGTGAGTCGAGGTCAGGGGGAATCGGCCGGAACACTGAAGCTTTCTTT.

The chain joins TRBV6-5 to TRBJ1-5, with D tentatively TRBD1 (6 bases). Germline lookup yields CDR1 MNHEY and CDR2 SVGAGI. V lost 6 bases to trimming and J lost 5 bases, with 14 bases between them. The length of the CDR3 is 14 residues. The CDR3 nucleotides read TGTGCCAGCAGGACCACTGACAGGCATCAGCCCCAGCATTTT. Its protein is CASRTTDRHQPQHF.

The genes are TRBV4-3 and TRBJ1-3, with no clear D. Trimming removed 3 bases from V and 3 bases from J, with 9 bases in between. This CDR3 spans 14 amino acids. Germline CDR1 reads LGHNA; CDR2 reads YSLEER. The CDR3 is CASSHDDLGNTIYF. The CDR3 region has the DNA TGCGCCAGCAGCCACGATGACCTTGGAAACACCATATATTTT.

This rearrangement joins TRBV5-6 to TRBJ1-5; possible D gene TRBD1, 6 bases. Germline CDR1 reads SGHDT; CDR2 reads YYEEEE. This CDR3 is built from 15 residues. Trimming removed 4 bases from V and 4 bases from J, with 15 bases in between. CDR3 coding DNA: TGTGCCAGCAGCATGACAGGTGACTCAAATCAGCCCCAGCATTTT. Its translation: CASSMTGDSNQPQHF.

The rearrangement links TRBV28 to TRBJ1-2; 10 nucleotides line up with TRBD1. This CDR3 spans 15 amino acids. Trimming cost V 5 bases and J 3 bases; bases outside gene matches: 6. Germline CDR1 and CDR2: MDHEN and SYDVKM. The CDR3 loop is CASSPGQGVDYGYTF. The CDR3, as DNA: TGTGCCAGCAGTCCAGGACAGGGGGTAGACTATGGCTACACCTTC.

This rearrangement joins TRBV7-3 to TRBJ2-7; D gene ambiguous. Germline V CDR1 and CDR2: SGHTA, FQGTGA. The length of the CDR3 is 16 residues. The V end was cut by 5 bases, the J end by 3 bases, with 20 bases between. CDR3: CASSETATNLLYEQYF. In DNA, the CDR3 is TGTGCCAGCAGCGAAACCGCTACAAATCTCCTCTACGAGCAGTACTTC.

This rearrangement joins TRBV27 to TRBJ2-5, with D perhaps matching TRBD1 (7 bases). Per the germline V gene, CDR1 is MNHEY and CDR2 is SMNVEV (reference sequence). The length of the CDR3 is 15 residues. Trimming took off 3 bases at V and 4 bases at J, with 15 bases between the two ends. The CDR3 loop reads CASSFQGGRGETQYF. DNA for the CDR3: TGTGCCAGCAGTTTCCAGGGGGGTAGGGGAGAGACCCAGTACTTC.